The clone carrying this T cell receptor (beta chain) has ten or more counts. As yet, its antigen is unknown. This CDR3 has 15 residues. The germline V gene encodes CDR1 MNHEY and CDR2 SVGAGI. The V gene lost 4 bases and the J gene lost 7 bases, with 20 bases spanning the gap. The record originates from a study of T cells in Graves' hyperthyroidism and ophthalmopathy. The CDR3 regions of TCR beta were amplified from RNA transcripts. The HTBI primer set drove a first-round RT-PCR of the TCR CDR3. TCRdb analysed the multiplex PCR reads with MiXCR anew, one entry per CDR3 protein. The sample yields about 520,000 distinct CDR3 sequences, approximately 24% seen once. Study findings and constraints: Expanded thyroid clonotypes (above 0.001) were mostly also found in blood. A model using 13 V-J features told ophthalmopathy apart from stable hyperthyroidism.

Specimen: blood. The V gene is TRBV6-5, the J gene TRBJ2-7, with D possibly matching TRBD1 (5 bases). The source of this sequence is a woman between 25 and 40 years old with Graves' ophthalmopathy. CDR3 residues: CASSFKLTGLGEQYF. The CDR3 DNA reads TGTGCCAGCAGTTTCAAACTTACAGGTTTGGGTGAGCAGTACTTC.